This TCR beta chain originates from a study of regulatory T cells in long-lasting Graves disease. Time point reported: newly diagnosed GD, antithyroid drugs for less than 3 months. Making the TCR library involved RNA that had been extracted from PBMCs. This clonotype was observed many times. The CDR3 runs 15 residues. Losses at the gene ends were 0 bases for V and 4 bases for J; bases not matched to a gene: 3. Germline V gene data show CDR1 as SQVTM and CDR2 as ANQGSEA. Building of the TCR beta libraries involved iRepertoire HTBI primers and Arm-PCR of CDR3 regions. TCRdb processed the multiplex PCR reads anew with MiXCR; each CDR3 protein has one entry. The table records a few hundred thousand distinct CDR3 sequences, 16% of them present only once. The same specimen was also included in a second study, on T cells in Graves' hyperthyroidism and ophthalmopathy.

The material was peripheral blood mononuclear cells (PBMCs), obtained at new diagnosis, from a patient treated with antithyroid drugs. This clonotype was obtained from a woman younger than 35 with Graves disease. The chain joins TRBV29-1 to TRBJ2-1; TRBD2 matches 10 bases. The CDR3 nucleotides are TGCAGCGTTGAAGAGGTAGCGGGAGGTTACAATGAGCAGTTCTTC. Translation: CSVEEVAGGYNEQFF.